The entry below gives a single T cell receptor (beta chain) sequence along with its context. The data derive from a study of blood T cell repertoires in COVID-19. Looked up from germline, CDR1 is SGDLS and CDR2 is YYNGEE. V lost 4 bases, J lost 7 bases, and 18 bases lay in between. The CDR3 is 15 amino acids. Data came from immunoSEQ multiplex PCR; TCRdb stores just in-frame clones and leaves some out. Of about 220,000 clones in the sample, about four fifths are singletons; the top ten hold roughly 3%. Sequenced sample: peripheral blood. The clonotype comes from a woman under 40 who had recovered from COVID-19. The V call is TRBV9, the J call TRBJ2-1, with D tentatively TRBD2 (5 bases). CDR3 bases: TGTGCCAGCAGCCCAAGGCGGGTAGCGAGAAATGAGCAGTTCTTC. Translated: CASSPRRVARNEQFF.